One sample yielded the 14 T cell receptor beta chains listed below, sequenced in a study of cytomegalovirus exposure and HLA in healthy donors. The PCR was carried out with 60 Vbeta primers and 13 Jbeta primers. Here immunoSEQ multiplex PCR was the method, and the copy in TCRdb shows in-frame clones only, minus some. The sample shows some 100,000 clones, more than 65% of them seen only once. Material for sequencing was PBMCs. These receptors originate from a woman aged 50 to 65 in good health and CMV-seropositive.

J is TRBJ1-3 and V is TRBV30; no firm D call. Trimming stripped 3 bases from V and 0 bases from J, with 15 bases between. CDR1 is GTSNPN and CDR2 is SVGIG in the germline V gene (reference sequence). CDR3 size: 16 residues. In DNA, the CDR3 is TGTGCCTGGAGGGCCCCCAGAGGTAGCTCTGGAAACACCATATATTTT. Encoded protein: CAWRAPRGSSGNTIYF. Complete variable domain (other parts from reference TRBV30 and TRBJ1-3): SQTIHQWPATLVQPVGSPLSLECTVEGTSNPNLYWYRQAAGRGLQLLFYSVGIGQISSEVPQNLSASRPQDRQFILSSKKLLLSDSGFYLCAWRAPRGSSGNTIYFGEGSWLTVV.

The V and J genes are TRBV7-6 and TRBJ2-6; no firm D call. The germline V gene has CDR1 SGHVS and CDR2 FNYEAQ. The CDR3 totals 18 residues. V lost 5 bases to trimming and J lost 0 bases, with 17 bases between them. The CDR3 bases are TGTGCCAGCAGCGGCCGTAAAGAAACCCCCTCTGGGGCCAACGTCCTGACTTTC. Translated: CASSGRKETPSGANVLTF.

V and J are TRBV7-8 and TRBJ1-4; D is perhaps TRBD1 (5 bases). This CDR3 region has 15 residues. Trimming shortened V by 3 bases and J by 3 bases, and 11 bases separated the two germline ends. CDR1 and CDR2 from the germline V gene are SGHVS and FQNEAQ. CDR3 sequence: CASSLTVSPNEKLFF. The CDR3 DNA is TGTGCCAGCAGCTTGACAGTTTCCCCTAATGAAAAACTGTTTTTT.

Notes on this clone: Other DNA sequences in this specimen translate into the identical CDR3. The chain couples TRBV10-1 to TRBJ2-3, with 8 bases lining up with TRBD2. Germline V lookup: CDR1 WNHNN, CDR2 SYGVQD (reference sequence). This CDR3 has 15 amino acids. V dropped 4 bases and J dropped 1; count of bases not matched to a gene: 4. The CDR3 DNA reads TGCGCCAGCAGTGGTTCGACTAGCGGCACAGATACGCAGTATTTT. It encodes CASSGSTSGTDTQYF.

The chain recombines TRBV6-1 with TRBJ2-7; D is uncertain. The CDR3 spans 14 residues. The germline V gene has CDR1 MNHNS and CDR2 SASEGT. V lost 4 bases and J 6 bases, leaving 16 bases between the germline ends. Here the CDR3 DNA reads TGTGCCAGCAGTGCCAAGCTCCTAGAGGCCGAGCAGTACTTC. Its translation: CASSAKLLEAEQYF.

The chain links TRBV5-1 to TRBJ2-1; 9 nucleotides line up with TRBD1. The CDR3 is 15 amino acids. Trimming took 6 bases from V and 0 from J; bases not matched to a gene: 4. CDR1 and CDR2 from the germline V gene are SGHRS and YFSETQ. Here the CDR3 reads CASKPGQGSYNEQFF. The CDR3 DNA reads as TGCGCCAGCAAACCGGGACAGGGCTCCTACAATGAGCAGTTCTTC.

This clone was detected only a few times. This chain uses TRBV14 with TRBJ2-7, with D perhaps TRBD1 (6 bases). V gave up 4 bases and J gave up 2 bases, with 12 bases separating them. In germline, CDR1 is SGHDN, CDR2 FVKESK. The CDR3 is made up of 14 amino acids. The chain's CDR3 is CASSPDRFPYEQYF. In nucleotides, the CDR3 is TGTGCCAGCAGCCCCGACAGGTTTCCCTACGAGCAGTACTTC.

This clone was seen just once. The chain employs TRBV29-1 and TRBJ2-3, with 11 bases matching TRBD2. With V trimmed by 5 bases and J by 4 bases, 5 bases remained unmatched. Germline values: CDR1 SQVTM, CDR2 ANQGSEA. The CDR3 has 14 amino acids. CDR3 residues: CSVCLAGGSDTQYF. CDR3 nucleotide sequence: TGCAGCGTTTGCCTAGCGGGGGGTTCAGATACGCAGTATTTT.

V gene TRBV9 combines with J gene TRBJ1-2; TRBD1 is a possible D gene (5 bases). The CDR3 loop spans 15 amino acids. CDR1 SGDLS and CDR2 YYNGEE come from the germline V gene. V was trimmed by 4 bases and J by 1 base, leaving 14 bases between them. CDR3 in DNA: TGTGCCAGCAGCTCACCGACAGCACTTAACTATGGCTACACCTTC. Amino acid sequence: CASSSPTALNYGYTF.

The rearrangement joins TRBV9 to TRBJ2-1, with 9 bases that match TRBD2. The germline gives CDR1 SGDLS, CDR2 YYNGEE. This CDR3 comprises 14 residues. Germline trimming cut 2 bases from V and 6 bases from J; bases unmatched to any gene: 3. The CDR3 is CASSVAGGPNEQFF. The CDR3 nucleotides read TGTGCCAGCAGCGTGGCGGGGGGGCCCAATGAGCAGTTCTTC.

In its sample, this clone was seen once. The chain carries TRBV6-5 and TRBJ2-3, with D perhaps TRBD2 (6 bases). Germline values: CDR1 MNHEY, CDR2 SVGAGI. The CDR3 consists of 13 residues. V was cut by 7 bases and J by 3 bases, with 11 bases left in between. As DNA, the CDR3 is TGTGCCAGCAAAAACGGGGGAACAGATACGCAGTATTTT. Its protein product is CASKNGGTDTQYF.

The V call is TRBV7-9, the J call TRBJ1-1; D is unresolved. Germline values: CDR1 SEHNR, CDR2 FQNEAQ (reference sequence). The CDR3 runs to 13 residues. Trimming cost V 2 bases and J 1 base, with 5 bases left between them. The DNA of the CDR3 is TGTGCCAGCAGCTTACTAGGGAACACTGAAGCTTTCTTT. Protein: CASSLLGNTEAFF. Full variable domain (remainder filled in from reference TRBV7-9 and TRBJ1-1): DTGVSQNPRHKITKRGQNVTFRCDPISEHNRLYWYRQTLGQGPEFLTYFQNEAQLEKSRLLSDRFSAERPKGSFSTLEIQRTEQGDSAMYLCASSLLGNTEAFFGQGTRLTVV.

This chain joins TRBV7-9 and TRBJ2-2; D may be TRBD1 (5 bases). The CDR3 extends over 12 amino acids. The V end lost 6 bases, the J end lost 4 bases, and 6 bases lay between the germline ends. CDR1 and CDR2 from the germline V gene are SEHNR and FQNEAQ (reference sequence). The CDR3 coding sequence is TGTGCCAGCAGGCAGGGCACCGGGGAGCTGTTTTTT. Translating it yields CASRQGTGELFF.

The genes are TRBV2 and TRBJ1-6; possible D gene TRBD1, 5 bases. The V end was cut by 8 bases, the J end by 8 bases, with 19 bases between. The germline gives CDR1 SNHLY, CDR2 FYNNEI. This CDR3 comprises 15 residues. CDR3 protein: CASLPTGLAYSPLHF. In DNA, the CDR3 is TGTGCCAGCCTCCCGACGGGACTCGCATATTCACCCCTCCACTTT.